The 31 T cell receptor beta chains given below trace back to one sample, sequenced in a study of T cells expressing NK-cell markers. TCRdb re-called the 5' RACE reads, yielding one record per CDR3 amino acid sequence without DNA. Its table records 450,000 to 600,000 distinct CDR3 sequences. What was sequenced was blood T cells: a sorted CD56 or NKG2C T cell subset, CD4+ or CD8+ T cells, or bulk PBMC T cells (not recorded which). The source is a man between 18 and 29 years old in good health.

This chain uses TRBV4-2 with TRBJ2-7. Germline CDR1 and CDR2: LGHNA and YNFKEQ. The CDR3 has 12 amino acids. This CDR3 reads CASSQVGVEQYF.

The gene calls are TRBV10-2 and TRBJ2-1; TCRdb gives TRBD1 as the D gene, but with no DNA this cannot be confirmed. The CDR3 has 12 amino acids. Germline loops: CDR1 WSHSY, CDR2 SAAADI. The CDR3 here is CASRPLQGEQFF.

The CDR3 loop reads CASSLAGLAGGYEQYF. The chain combines TRBV7-8 with TRBJ2-7; TCRdb picks TRBD2, but there is no DNA to check that call. Germline CDR1 is SGHVS and CDR2 is FQNEAQ. The CDR3 length is 16 residues.

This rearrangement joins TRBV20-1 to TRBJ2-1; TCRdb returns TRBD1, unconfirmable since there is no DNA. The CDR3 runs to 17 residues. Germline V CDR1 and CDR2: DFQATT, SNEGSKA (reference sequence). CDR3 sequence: CSARDLLGTSERDEQFF.

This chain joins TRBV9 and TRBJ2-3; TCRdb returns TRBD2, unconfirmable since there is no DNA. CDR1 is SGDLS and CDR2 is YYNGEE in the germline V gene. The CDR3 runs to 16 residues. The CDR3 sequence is CASSPQGTEGLDTQYF. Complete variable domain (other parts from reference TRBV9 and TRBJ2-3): DSGVTQTPKHLITATGQRVTLRCSPRSGDLSVYWYQQSLDQGLQFLIQYYNGEERAKGNILERFSAQQFPDLHSELNLSSLELGDSALYFCASSPQGTEGLDTQYFGPGTRLTVL.

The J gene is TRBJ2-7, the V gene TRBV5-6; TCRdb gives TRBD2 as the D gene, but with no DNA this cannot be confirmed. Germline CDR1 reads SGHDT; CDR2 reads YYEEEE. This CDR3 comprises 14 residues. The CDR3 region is CASSSVGHLYEQYF.

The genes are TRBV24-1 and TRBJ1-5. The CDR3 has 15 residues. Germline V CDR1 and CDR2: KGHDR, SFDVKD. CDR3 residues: CATSDPFERDQPQHF.

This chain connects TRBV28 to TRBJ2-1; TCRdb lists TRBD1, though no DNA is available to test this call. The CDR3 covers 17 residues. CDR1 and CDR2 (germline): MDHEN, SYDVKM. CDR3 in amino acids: CASSLPGGTVDYNEQFF.

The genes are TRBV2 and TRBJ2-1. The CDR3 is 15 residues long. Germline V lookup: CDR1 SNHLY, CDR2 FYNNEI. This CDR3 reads CASIIRGDSYNEQFF. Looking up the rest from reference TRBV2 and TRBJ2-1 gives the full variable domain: EPEVTQTPSHQVTQMGQEVILRCVPISNHLYFYWYRQILGQKVEFLVSFYNNEISEKSEIFDDQFSVERPDGSNFTLKIRSTKLEDSAMYFCASIIRGDSYNEQFFGPGTRLTVL.

The CDR3 sequence: CASSPSGTLQETQYF. The chain is built from TRBV5-1 and TRBJ2-5; the TRBD2 assignment by TCRdb is unverifiable without DNA. The CDR3 is 15 amino acids. In germline, CDR1 is SGHRS, CDR2 YFSETQ.

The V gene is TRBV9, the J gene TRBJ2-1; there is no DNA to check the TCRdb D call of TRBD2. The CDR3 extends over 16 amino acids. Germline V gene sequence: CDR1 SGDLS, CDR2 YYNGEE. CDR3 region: CASSPSGRAAGDEQFF.

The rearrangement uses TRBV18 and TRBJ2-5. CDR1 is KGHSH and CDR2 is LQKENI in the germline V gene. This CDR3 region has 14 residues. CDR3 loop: CASSPPTETETQYF.

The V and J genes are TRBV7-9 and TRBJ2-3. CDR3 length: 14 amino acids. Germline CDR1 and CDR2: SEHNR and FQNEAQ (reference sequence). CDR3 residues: CASSLFLGTDTQYF. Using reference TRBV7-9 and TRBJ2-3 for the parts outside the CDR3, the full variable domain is DTGVSQNPRHKITKRGQNVTFRCDPISEHNRLYWYRQTLGQGPEFLTYFQNEAQLEKSRLLSDRFSAERPKGSFSTLEIQRTEQGDSAMYLCASSLFLGTDTQYFGPGTRLTVL.

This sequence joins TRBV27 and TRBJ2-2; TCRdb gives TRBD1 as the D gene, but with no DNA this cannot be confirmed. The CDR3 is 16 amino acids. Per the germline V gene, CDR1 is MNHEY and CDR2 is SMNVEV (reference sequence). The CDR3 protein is CASSFYRQVDTGELFF.

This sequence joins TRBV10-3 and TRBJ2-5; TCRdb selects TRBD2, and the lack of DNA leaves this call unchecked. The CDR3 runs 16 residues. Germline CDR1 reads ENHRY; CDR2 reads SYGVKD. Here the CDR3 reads CAISEGRLAGQETQYF.

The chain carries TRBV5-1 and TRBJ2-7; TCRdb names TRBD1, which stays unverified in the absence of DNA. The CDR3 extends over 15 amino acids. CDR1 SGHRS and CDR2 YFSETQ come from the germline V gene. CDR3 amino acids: CASSLWGQGQYEQYF.

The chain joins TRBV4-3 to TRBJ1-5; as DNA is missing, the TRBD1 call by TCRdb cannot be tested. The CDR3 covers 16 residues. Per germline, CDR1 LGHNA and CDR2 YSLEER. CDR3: CASSQGTGTSNQPQHF.

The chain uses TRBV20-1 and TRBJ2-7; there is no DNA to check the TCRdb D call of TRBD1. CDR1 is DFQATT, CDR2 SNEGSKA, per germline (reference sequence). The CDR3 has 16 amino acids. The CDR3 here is CSAPPRVVAAAYEQYF.

This chain's CDR3 is CSAPLRGGYTF. This rearrangement joins TRBV20-1 to TRBJ1-2; TCRdb designates TRBD1, a call that cannot be tested without DNA. This CDR3 has 11 amino acids. Germline CDR1 and CDR2: DFQATT and SNEGSKA (reference sequence).

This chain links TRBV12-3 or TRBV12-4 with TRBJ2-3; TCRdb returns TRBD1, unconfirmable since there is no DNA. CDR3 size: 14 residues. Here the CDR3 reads CASKGGTSTDTQYF.

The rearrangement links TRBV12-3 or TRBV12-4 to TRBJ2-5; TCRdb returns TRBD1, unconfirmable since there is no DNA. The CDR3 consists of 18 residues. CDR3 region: CASSLVMTAYPQKETQYF.

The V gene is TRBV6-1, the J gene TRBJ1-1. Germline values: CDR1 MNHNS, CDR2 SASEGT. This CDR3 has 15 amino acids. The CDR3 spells CASSEFRYQNTEAFF.

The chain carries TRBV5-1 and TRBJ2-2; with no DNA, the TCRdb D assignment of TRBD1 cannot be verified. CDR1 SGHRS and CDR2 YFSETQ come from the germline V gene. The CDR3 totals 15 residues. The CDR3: CASSERQGKTGELFF.

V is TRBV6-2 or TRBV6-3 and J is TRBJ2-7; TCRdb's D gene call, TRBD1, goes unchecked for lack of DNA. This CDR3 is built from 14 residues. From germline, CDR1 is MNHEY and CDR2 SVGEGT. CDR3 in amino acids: CASSYPPTVYEQYF.

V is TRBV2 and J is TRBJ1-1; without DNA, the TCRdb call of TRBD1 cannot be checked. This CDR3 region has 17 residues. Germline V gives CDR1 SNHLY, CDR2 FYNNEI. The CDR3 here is CASSEAFRNRGDTEAFF.

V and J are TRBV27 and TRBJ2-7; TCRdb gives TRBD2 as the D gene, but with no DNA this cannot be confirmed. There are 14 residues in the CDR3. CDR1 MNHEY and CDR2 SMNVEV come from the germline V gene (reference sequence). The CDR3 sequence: CASSAGTKPYEQYF.

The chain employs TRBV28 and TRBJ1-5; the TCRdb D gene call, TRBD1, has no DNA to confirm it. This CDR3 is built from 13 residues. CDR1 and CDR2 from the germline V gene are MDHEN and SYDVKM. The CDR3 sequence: CASTEGWNQPQHF.

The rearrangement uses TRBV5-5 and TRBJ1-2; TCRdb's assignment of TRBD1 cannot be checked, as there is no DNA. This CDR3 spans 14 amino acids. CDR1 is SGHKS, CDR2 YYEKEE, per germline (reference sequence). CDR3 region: CASTMTGRGNGYTF.

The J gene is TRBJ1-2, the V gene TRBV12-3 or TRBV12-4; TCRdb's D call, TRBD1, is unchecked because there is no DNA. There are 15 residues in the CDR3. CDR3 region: CASSRSTGGRYGYTF.

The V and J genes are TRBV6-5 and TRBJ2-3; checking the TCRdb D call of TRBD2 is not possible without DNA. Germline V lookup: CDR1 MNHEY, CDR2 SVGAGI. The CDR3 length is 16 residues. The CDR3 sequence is CASSYFPSGGTDTQYF.

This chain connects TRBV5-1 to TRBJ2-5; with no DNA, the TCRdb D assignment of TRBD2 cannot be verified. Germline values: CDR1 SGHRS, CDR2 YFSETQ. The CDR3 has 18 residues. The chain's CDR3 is CASSLEGRTSGSGETQYF. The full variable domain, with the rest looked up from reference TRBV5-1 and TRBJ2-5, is KAGVTQTPRYLIKTRGQQVTLSCSPISGHRSVSWYQQTPGQGLQFLFEYFSETQRNKGNFPGRFSGRQFSNSRSEMNVSTLELGDSALYLCASSLEGRTSGSGETQYFGPGTRLLVL.